This T cell receptor beta chain stems from a study of tissue T cells after allogeneic stem cell transplantation. Trimming shortened V by 5 bases and J by 2 bases, and 6 bases separated the two germline ends. CDR1 is SNHLY, CDR2 FYNGKV, per germline (reference sequence). There are 12 residues in the CDR3. Study-level findings and limits: Tissue-detected TCR repertoire was only partly captured by blood and spleen T cells. Anatomically similar tissues had similar TCR repertoires within each patient. Across patients, clones rarely overlapped, yet motif clusters were shared tissue-specifically.

Notes on this clone: Its antigen is not known. Gene names are mouse gene names. The read terminates 1 residue ahead of where the CDR3 ends, so the germline J gene completes it.

Method: immunoSEQ multiplex PCR; TCRdb's copy keeps in-frame clones and lacks some. This table has 7,500 to 9,000 clones, approximately 40% appearing once. The time point denotes: mouse harvest day 14 after allogeneic transplant. Mouse grafts combined 10^7 T-cell-depleted bone marrow cells with 10^6 splenic CD5+ T cells. Mice had MHC-mismatched B6 into BALB/c GVHD, sampled day 7 or 14. The origin of this receptor is a female BALB/c mouse given C57BL/6 T cells with graft-versus-host disease after an allogeneic hematopoietic cell transplant. The specimen was skin. The chain couples TRBV3 to TRBJ1-2; D gene unclear. CDR3 DNA, as far as it was read: TGTGCCAGCAGCCCTGGGAACTCCGACTACACC. Encoded protein: CASSPGNSDYT. The whole CDR3 protein reads CASSPGNSDYTF.